These 32 T cell receptor beta chains came from one sample sequenced in a study of early T cells in non-severe SARS-CoV-2 infection. Each CDR3 protein gets one entry after TCRdb re-called the 5' RACE reads with MiXCR. The sample lists approximately 98,000 distinct CDR3 sequences; 12% were seen once. Sequencing was done on a sample of whole blood. These receptors were taken from an adult who was a healthcare worker with PCR-confirmed SARS-CoV-2 infection or an uninfected control (not recorded which).

This clonotype was counted at least ten times. The V and J genes are TRBV9 and TRBJ2-1; D may be TRBD2 (5 bases). This CDR3 is built from 17 residues. Germline V gene data show CDR1 as SGDLS and CDR2 as YYNGEE. With 0 bases removed from V and 10 bases from J, the gap between germline ends came to 23 bases. CDR3 sequence reads: CASSVEPRGPLSGEQFF. CDR3 bases: TGTGCCAGCAGCGTAGAGCCACGGGGTCCTCTTTCGGGCGAGCAGTTCTTC.

This chain links TRBV24-1 with TRBJ2-1; D is perhaps TRBD1 or TRBD2 (5 bases each). Germline V gene data show CDR1 as KGHDR and CDR2 as SFDVKD. This CDR3 contains 16 residues. Trimming took 2 bases from V and 1 from J, leaving 11 bases between them. The CDR3: CATSDWGSASYNEQFF. CDR3 in DNA: TGTGCCACCAGTGATTGGGGGAGCGCATCCTACAATGAGCAGTTCTTC.

This clonotype was detected many times. The V call is TRBV5-6, the J call TRBJ2-3; no clear D gene. The germline gives CDR1 SGHDT, CDR2 YYEEEE. The ends were cut back, 2 bases at V and 3 bases at J, with 4 bases in the middle. The length of the CDR3 is 12 residues. The CDR3 sequence: CASSFITDTQYF. The CDR3 DNA reads as TGTGCCAGCAGCTTTATAACAGATACGCAGTATTTT.

About this clonotype: A read error may explain this, as a much larger clone is one base away. The V gene is TRBV7-9, the J gene TRBJ2-7; 9 nucleotides agree with TRBD2. Germline-derived CDR1 and CDR2 are SEHNR and FQNEAQ (reference sequence). The CDR3 is 18 amino acids. CDR3 sequence (DNA): TGTGTCAGCAGCTTAGGTTCCGTCGGCGGGAGGGATATCTACGAGCAGTACTTC. It specifies CVSSLGSVGGRDIYEQYF.

The chain recombines TRBV11-3 with TRBJ2-1, with 8 nucleotides matching TRBD2. J gave up 9 bases and V 1 base, and 11 bases lay outside the gene matches. The length of the CDR3 is 16 residues. The germline V gene encodes CDR1 SGHNT and CDR2 YENEEA. CDR3 in amino acids: CASSLAGGPIFFEQFF. The CDR3 nucleotides are TGTGCCAGCAGCTTAGCGGGAGGGCCGATCTTCTTTGAGCAGTTCTTC.

There are many counts of this clonotype. V and J are TRBV18 and TRBJ2-1; TRBD1 is a possible D gene (6 bases). Germline assignment: CDR1 KGHSH and CDR2 LQKENI. CDR3 length: 17 amino acids. Trimming removed 3 bases from V and 4 bases from J, with 19 bases in between. The CDR3 region is CASSPLRAGQWYNEQFF. The DNA of the CDR3 is TGTGCCAGCTCACCCCTCAGGGCAGGACAGTGGTACAATGAGCAGTTCTTC.

This clonotype showed up just a few times. The J gene is TRBJ1-4, the V gene TRBV5-1; the D gene is possibly TRBD1 (5 bases). The V end lost 4 bases, the J end lost 10 bases, and 20 bases lay between the germline ends. Germline V gene sequence: CDR1 SGHRS, CDR2 YFSETQ. This CDR3 has 15 amino acids. As DNA, the CDR3 is TGCGCCAGCAGCCCCTCGAGGGGTGGTATCGGAAAACTGTTTTTT. As protein: CASSPSRGGIGKLFF. Together with reference TRBV5-1 and TRBJ1-4, the CDR3 gives the full variable domain: KAGVTQTPRYLIKTRGQQVTLSCSPISGHRSVSWYQQTPGQGLQFLFEYFSETQRNKGNFPGRFSGRQFSNSRSEMNVSTLELGDSALYLCASSPSRGGIGKLFFGSGTQLSVL.

There are many counts of this clonotype. V and J are TRBV5-1 and TRBJ2-1; tentatively, D is TRBD1 or TRBD2 (5 bases each). V was cut by 4 bases and J by 7 bases, with 9 bases left in between. CDR3 length: 12 residues. CDR1 is SGHRS, CDR2 YFSETQ, per germline. DNA for the CDR3: TGCGCCAGCAGCGGGTGGGGGAATGAGCAGTTCTTC. This encodes CASSGWGNEQFF.

This clonotype was observed at least ten times. The rearrangement links TRBV11-2 to TRBJ2-1, with TRBD2 identical over 9 bases. The CDR3 totals 15 residues. Germline V gene sequence: CDR1 SGHAT, CDR2 FQNNGV. The ends lost 3 bases at V and 8 bases at J; junction bases unmatched: 8. The CDR3: CASSFSGSYSDEQFF. DNA of the CDR3: TGTGCCAGCAGCTTTAGCGGGAGCTATTCCGATGAGCAGTTCTTC. The variable domain in full, completed from reference TRBV11-2 and TRBJ2-1, reads EAGVAQSPRYKIIEKRQSVAFWCNPISGHATLYWYQQILGQGPKLLIQFQNNGVVDDSQLPKDRFSAERLKGVDSTLKIQPAKLEDSAVYLCASSFSGSYSDEQFFGPGTRLTVL.

This clonotype was seen only a few times. The chain carries TRBV19 and TRBJ1-1; no reliable D call. CDR3 length: 14 amino acids. V was clipped by 4 bases and J by 1 base, with 10 bases between them. Germline CDR1 and CDR2: LNHDA and SQIVND (reference sequence). The CDR3 spells CASSNDGKNTEAFF. The CDR3 DNA reads TGTGCCAGTAGTAATGACGGAAAGAACACTGAAGCTTTCTTT. The full variable domain, rest sourced from reference TRBV19 and TRBJ1-1, is DGGITQSPKYLFRKEGQNVTLSCEQNLNHDAMYWYRQDPGQGLRLIYYSQIVNDFQKGDIAEGYSVSREKKESFPLTVTSAQKNPTAFYLCASSNDGKNTEAFFGQGTRLTVV.

This clonotype occurred many times. The V and J genes are TRBV6-5 and TRBJ2-1; 10 nucleotides align to TRBD1. V dropped 6 bases and J dropped 7; count of bases not matched to a gene: 6. The CDR3 covers 14 residues. Germline CDR1 is MNHEY and CDR2 is SVGAGI. In DNA, the CDR3 is TGTGCCAGCAGCCCCGGGACAGGGGTGAATGAGCAGTTCTTC. This sequence encodes CASSPGTGVNEQFF.

The chain carries TRBV10-3 and TRBJ2-5, with D unclear. CDR3 length: 12 residues. V gave up 6 bases and J gave up 2 bases, with 7 bases separating them. Germline lookup yields CDR1 ENHRY and CDR2 SYGVKD. The CDR3 nucleotides are TGTGCCATCAGAACGACACAAGAGACCCAGTACTTC. It specifies CAIRTTQETQYF.

The chain recombines TRBV5-6 with TRBJ2-5, with TRBD1 matching over 8 bases. Germline-derived CDR1 and CDR2 are SGHDT and YYEEEE. The ends lost 4 bases at V and 0 bases at J; junction bases unmatched: 5. This CDR3 comprises 15 residues. The DNA for the CDR3 is TGTGCCAGCAGCCGAAGGGACAGGCACCAAGAGACCCAGTACTTC. Protein product: CASSRRDRHQETQYF.

This clonotype was picked up many times. This chain connects TRBV6-6 to TRBJ2-7; D may be TRBD1 (5 bases). V was pared by 2 bases and J by 0 bases, with 14 bases between. The CDR3 loop spans 16 amino acids. Germline V lookup: CDR1 MNHNY, CDR2 SVGAGI (reference sequence). Written as DNA, the CDR3 is TGTGCCAGCAGTTACGACCGTTGGGGCGTCTCCTACGAGCAGTACTTC. Its protein product is CASSYDRWGVSYEQYF.

This clonotype has ten or more counts. This chain links TRBV6-5 with TRBJ2-3; 10 positions match TRBD1. CDR3 length: 15 residues. V was pared by 5 bases and J by 1 base, with 3 bases of the junction left unmatched. From germline, CDR1 is MNHEY and CDR2 SVGAGI. The CDR3 DNA is TGTGCCAGCAGTCCAGGACAGGGGGGCACAGATACGCAGTATTTT. This codes for CASSPGQGGTDTQYF.

The rearrangement joins TRBV5-6 to TRBJ2-7; TRBD2 matches 7 bases. The ends lost 2 bases at V and 5 bases at J; junction bases unmatched: 10. Germline assignment: CDR1 SGHDT and CDR2 YYEEEE. The CDR3 sequence is 15 residues long. The CDR3 DNA follows: TGTGCCAGCAGCTTCCTAGCGGACGTTGATCACGAGCAGTACTTC. It specifies CASSFLADVDHEQYF.

The sample holds many counts of this clonotype. The rearrangement uses TRBV11-2 and TRBJ2-5, with D hard to call. Germline-derived CDR1 and CDR2 are SGHAT and FQNNGV. V was pared by 0 bases and J by 2 bases, with 10 bases between. The length of the CDR3 is 15 residues. The CDR3 is CASSLDRVQQETQYF. The CDR3 nucleotides are TGTGCCAGCAGCTTAGATCGAGTACAGCAAGAGACCCAGTACTTC.

V gene TRBV29-1 combines with J gene TRBJ2-7; no firm D call. Per germline, CDR1 SQVTM and CDR2 ANQGSEA. The CDR3 extends over 13 amino acids. The ends were cut back, 4 bases at V and 3 bases at J, with 13 bases in the middle. CDR3 coding DNA: TGCAGCGTTGCTCCTAGGCTTCTCTACGAGCAGTACTTC. This translates into CSVAPRLLYEQYF.

This clonotype was recorded at least ten times. The chain joins TRBV5-4 to TRBJ2-1; D is perhaps TRBD2 (6 bases). Germline assignment: CDR1 SGHNT and CDR2 YYREEE (reference sequence). This CDR3 has 15 residues. Trimming stripped 4 bases from V and 6 bases from J, with 17 bases between. For the CDR3, the DNA is TGTGCCAGCAGCCCGGCCCTAGCGCTTTCCAATGAGCAGTTCTTC. It encodes CASSPALALSNEQFF.

V gene TRBV20-1 combines with J gene TRBJ1-5, with D uncertain. The CDR3 is 12 amino acids. Germline CDR1 is DFQATT and CDR2 is SNEGSKA (reference sequence). Trimming shortened V by 0 bases and J by 4 bases, and 4 bases separated the two germline ends. DNA for the CDR3: TGCAGTGCTAGAGATACGAATCAGCCCCAGCATTTT. This sequence encodes CSARDTNQPQHF.

This clonotype was counted ten times or more. J is TRBJ2-1 and V is TRBV3-1; 10 bases agree with TRBD2. The V gene end was trimmed by 5 bases and the J gene end by 7 bases; junction bases not matched to a gene: 8. CDR3 size: 15 residues. The germline gives CDR1 LGHDT, CDR2 YNNKEL (reference sequence). The CDR3 sequence: CASSSLAGSFNEQFF. The CDR3 region has the DNA TGTGCCAGCAGCTCACTAGCGGGATCTTTTAATGAGCAGTTCTTC.

Worth noting for this clonotype: Since a much larger clone is just one base distant, this may be a read error. This is likely a read error, given that the CDR3 carries no conserved phenylalanine or tryptophan at its end. The rearrangement uses TRBV24-1 and TRBJ2-1; TRBD2 is a possible D gene (5 bases). CDR3 size: 13 residues. V lost 6 bases to trimming and J lost 1 base, with 6 bases between them. Germline V CDR1 and CDR2: KGHDR, SFDVKD. The CDR3 loop reads CATSSGSYNEQFL. The CDR3 DNA reads TGTGCCACCAGTTCGGGGTCCTACAATGAGCAGTTCTTA.

The V call is TRBV20-1, the J call TRBJ1-2; D gene ambiguous. V was trimmed by 3 bases and J by 3 bases, leaving 14 bases between them. This CDR3 region has 14 residues. CDR1 and CDR2 from the germline V gene are DFQATT and SNEGSKA (reference sequence). The CDR3, as DNA: TGCAGTGCTAGCCGACCCACCGCGGACTATGGCTACACCTTC. Amino acids: CSASRPTADYGYTF.

The chain carries TRBV5-1 and TRBJ1-5; weak D call: TRBD1 (6 bases). The germline gives CDR1 SGHRS, CDR2 YFSETQ. The V gene lost 4 bases and the J gene lost 4 bases, with 12 bases spanning the gap. The CDR3 totals 14 residues. The CDR3: CASSPGQNNQPQHF. The CDR3 nucleotides are TGCGCCAGCAGCCCCGGACAGAATAATCAGCCCCAGCATTTT.

In its sample, this clonotype was seen many times. V and J are TRBV10-2 and TRBJ1-3; D not resolved. This CDR3 has 12 residues. V lost 10 bases to trimming and J lost 8 bases, with 15 bases between them. CDR1 is WSHSY and CDR2 is SAAADI in the germline V gene. In DNA, the CDR3 is TGCGCCACCTCCGAGATTTGGGACACCATATATTTT. Its translation is CATSEIWDTIYF.

The gene calls are TRBV12-3 or TRBV12-4 and TRBJ2-3; D not certain. This CDR3 spans 13 amino acids. V was trimmed by 5 bases and J by 6 bases, leaving 12 bases between them. The CDR3 here is CASSTGPVDTQYF. In nucleotides, the CDR3 is TGTGCCAGCAGTACCGGACCGGTCGATACGCAGTATTTT.

This clonotype was counted between two and nine times. The chain uses TRBV5-4 and TRBJ1-2, with 7 bases identical to TRBD1. V lost 1 base and J lost 1; bases outside the gene matches: 4. The CDR3 spans 15 residues. The germline CDR1 and CDR2 sequences are SGHNT and YYREEE (reference sequence). The CDR3 nucleotides read TGTGCCAGCAGCTTGCCCAGGGGGATTAACTATGGCTACACCTTC. This translates into CASSLPRGINYGYTF.

The J gene is TRBJ2-2, the V gene TRBV9; D not resolved. Germline assignment: CDR1 SGDLS and CDR2 YYNGEE. Trimming shortened V by 6 bases and J by 5 bases, and 8 bases separated the two germline ends. There are 12 residues in the CDR3. The CDR3 spells CASKVGTGELFF. As DNA, the CDR3 is TGTGCCAGCAAAGTCGGGACCGGGGAGCTGTTTTTT.

This clonotype appeared once. This may be a read error: a much more frequent sequence differs by one nucleotide. This chain connects TRBV25-1 to TRBJ2-2; 8 bases match TRBD1. The CDR3 sequence is 14 residues long. Per germline, CDR1 MGHDK and CDR2 SYGVNS. The CDR3 region has the DNA TGTGCCAGCAGCCGGGACAGGAACGCCGGGGAGCTGTTTTTT. Amino acids: CASSRDRNAGELFF.

This clonotype was counted ten times or more. The chain carries TRBV20-1 and TRBJ1-1, with a possible D match to TRBD1 (5 bases). Trimming removed 4 bases from V and 0 bases from J, with 12 bases in between. The CDR3 spans 14 residues. Looked up from germline, CDR1 is DFQATT and CDR2 is SNEGSKA (reference sequence). This CDR3 reads CSATGTSMNTEAFF. CDR3 bases: TGCAGTGCTACGGGGACTTCCATGAACACTGAAGCTTTCTTT.

This clonotype was recorded at least ten times. The chain combines TRBV20-1 with TRBJ2-7; D is unresolved. Between the trimmed V and J ends, which lost 4 bases and 2 bases, there was a span of 12 bases. The CDR3 sequence is 13 residues long. In germline, CDR1 is DFQATT, CDR2 SNEGSKA (reference sequence). DNA of the CDR3: TGCAGTGCTACGACTCTGGGTGCCTACGAGCAGTACTTC. Encoded protein: CSATTLGAYEQYF.

This clonotype was observed a handful of times. The rearrangement joins TRBV18 to TRBJ1-1; 7 positions agree with TRBD1. The CDR3 consists of 14 residues. Germline trimming cut 3 bases from V and 6 bases from J; bases unmatched to any gene: 7. Germline V gene data show CDR1 as KGHSH and CDR2 as LQKENI. DNA for the CDR3: TGTGCCAGCTCACCGCTGACAGGGCAGGCTGAAGCTTTCTTT. Its translation: CASSPLTGQAEAFF.